The source of this T cell receptor (beta chain) is a study of vaccination and CD4 T cells after COVID-19. Overall study context: The BNT162b2 or mRNA-1273 vaccine was given to participants in two doses.

V was trimmed by 5 bases and J by 5 bases, leaving 16 bases between them. The V gene's germline CDR1 is SEHNR and CDR2 FQNEAQ (reference sequence). The CDR3 covers 15 residues. Sequencing of cultured CD4+ T cell DNA used the Oncomine TCR Beta short-read assay. TCRdb recomputed calls from the PCR reads with MiXCR, one row per CDR3 protein. The table has tens of thousands of distinct CDR3 sequences, 25% to 30% seen once. Time point here: late sampling 161 to 241 days after vaccination in a few convalescent patients. As for treatment: approximately nine-day PBMC culture with coronavirus spike peptide pools or control peptides (ViraFEST assay). This clonotype was counted between two and nine times. The antigen is undetermined.

The genes are TRBV7-9 and TRBJ2-1, with TRBD2 as a possible D gene (5 bases). The receptor comes from a human donor who had recovered from COVID-19. Sequenced material: CD4+ T cells from blood, cultured in vitro, taken about 7 months after SARS-CoV-2 vaccination. CDR3 residues: CASSQNLATHNEQFF. The CDR3 nucleotides read TGTGCCAGCAGCCAGAACCTAGCAACCCACAATGAGCAGTTCTTC. Variable domain in full (rest from reference TRBV7-9 and TRBJ2-1): DTGVSQNPRHKITKRGQNVTFRCDPISEHNRLYWYRQTLGQGPEFLTYFQNEAQLEKSRLLSDRFSAERPKGSFSTLEIQRTEQGDSAMYLCASSQNLATHNEQFFGPGTRLTVL.